This T cell receptor (beta chain) was recovered during a study of human T cells and chemical hapten exposure. Germline V gene lookup returns CDR1 SGDLS and CDR2 YYNGEE. V was shortened by 4 bases and J by 3 bases, with 11 bases between the two germline ends. The CDR3 contains 13 residues. The library tagged each cDNA molecule with unique molecular identifiers. Per the original methods: Between 23,224 and 690,600 TCRs appeared in each sample, and the median stood at roughly 95,000. TCRdb used MiXCR to reprocess the RACE reads, holding one entry per CDR3 protein. The authors' filters were not applied to this entry. The sample lists some 65,000 distinct CDR3 sequences; about 6.5% were seen once. This clonotype showed up many times. As to time point: healthy volunteer bleed at 6 weeks. It was from unfractionated whole blood that total RNA was extracted.

This TCR was recovered from a female donor in good health. Some clones in this sample may be carry-over from other donors' samples. The chain employs TRBV9 and TRBJ2-7, with D possibly being TRBD1 (6 bases). The specimen sequenced was whole blood. For the CDR3, the DNA is TGTGCCAGCAGCCCCGAGGGACACTACGAGCAGTACTTC. Protein sequence: CASSPEGHYEQYF.